The clone carrying this TCR beta chain was detected many times. Its target is unknown. The entry originates in a study of T cells in Graves' hyperthyroidism and ophthalmopathy. General study results and limits: Through a model of 13 V-J features, ophthalmopathy was separated from stable hyperthyroidism.

RNA transcripts provided the source from which TCR beta CDR3 regions were amplified. The TCR CDR3 first-round RT-PCR relied on the HTBI primer set. TCRdb analysed the multiplex PCR reads with MiXCR anew, one entry per CDR3 protein. The sample consists of fewer than 650,000 distinct CDR3 sequences, approximately 15% of them appearing once. Germline V gives CDR1 SGHAT, CDR2 FQNNGV. The CDR3 length is 15 residues. The V end was cut by 2 bases, the J end by 4 bases, with 12 bases between. Fresh peripheral blood, 10 ml, was the source of the PBMCs. The TCR originated in a young woman with Graves' ophthalmopathy. The source material was blood. This chain uses TRBV11-2 with TRBJ1-5; D remains unclear. The CDR3, as DNA: TGTGCCAGCAGCTTATCACCGACGGCGAATCAGCCCCAGCATTTT. The encoded protein is CASSLSPTANQPQHF.